The clone carrying this T cell receptor (beta chain) is a singleton in its sample. The sample originates from a study of control samples from healthy donors and cancer patients. Trimming pared 5 bases from V and 12 bases from J, leaving 20 bases between. The CDR3 is made up of 13 amino acids. Germline V gene sequence: CDR1 SQVTM, CDR2 ANQGSEA. Some clones are missing from TCRdb's copy, which holds only in-frame ones; the method was immunoSEQ multiplex PCR. This sample has around 110,000 clones, with 88% found just once. The sample was blood. This receptor was taken from a woman in her seventies in good health. V gene TRBV29-1 combines with J gene TRBJ2-1; D is unclear. The CDR3: CSVPVPGNLGQFF. The CDR3 region has the DNA TGCAGCGTTCCGGTCCCTGGTAATCTTGGGCAGTTCTTC.